This TCR beta chain derives from a study of vaccination and CD4 T cells after COVID-19. Remarks on this clonotype: Its antigen is not identified.

The germline V gene encodes CDR1 LNHDA and CDR2 SQIVND (reference sequence). V shed 4 bases and J shed 0 bases, with 13 bases lying between them. The CDR3 has 15 residues. At the Johns Hopkins FTIC core, DNA taken from cultured CD4+ T cells was sequenced by way of the Oncomine TCR Beta short-read assay. TCRdb re-derived calls from the PCR reads in MiXCR, one entry per CDR3 protein. Seen here are thousands of distinct CDR3 sequences, 25% to 30% observed once, and the top ten hold 25% to 30%. As to treatment: 10-day PBMC culture with coronavirus spike peptide pools or control peptides (ViraFEST assay).

The source is a human donor who had recovered from COVID-19. This sample comprised CD4+ T cells from blood, cultured in vitro, obtained after SARS-CoV-2 vaccination. The gene calls are TRBV19 and TRBJ2-7; D may be TRBD1 (6 bases). The CDR3: CASSRQGSDSYEQYF. The CDR3 DNA reads as TGTGCCAGTAGTAGGCAGGGGTCCGACTCCTACGAGCAGTACTTC.